This entry lists 8 T cell receptor beta chains sequenced from one sample in a study of cytomegalovirus exposure and HLA in healthy donors. The PCR employed 60 Vbeta primers together with 13 Jbeta primers. Sequencing was performed with immunoSEQ multiplex PCR; in TCRdb, only in-frame clones are kept and a portion is missing. The sample consists of about 120,000 clones, about 80% of them appearing once. The sample taken for sequencing was PBMCs. These receptors came from a man aged 60-69 years in good health and CMV-seropositive.

The table lists this clone with a few counts. CDR3 DNA: TGTGCCAGCAGGAGCTCTGGAAACACCATATATTTT. Encoded protein: CASRSSGNTIYF. The V gene is TRBV25-1, the J gene TRBJ1-3; D ambiguous. Trimming shortened V by 6 bases and J by 0 bases, and 3 bases separated the two germline ends. CDR3 length equals 12 residues. CDR1 is MGHDK, CDR2 SYGVNS, per germline.

This clone came up a few times. The V gene is TRBV7-6, the J gene TRBJ1-2; 8 nucleotides agree with TRBD1. Trimming cost V 5 bases and J 7 bases; bases outside gene matches: 9. This CDR3 region has 14 residues. Germline V gene lookup returns CDR1 SGHVS and CDR2 FNYEAQ. Here the CDR3 reads CASSKLGTGFGYTF. CDR3 bases: TGTGCCAGCAGCAAACTCGGGACAGGTTTTGGCTACACCTTC.

This clone has only a few counts. The chain uses TRBV2 and TRBJ2-3; 7 nucleotides align to TRBD2. Trimming removed 1 base from V and 4 bases from J; junction bases left unmatched: 8. The CDR3 is 16 residues long. Per germline, CDR1 SNHLY and CDR2 FYNNEI. CDR3 loop: CASSEGLTAGADTQYF. In nucleotides, the CDR3 is TGTGCCAGCAGTGAAGGTTTAACGGCGGGGGCAGATACGCAGTATTTT.

The chain employs TRBV5-6 and TRBJ2-5, with TRBD1 matching 8 bases. J lost 2 bases, V lost 0 bases, and 6 bases had no gene match. Germline CDR1 is SGHDT and CDR2 is YYEEEE. The CDR3 is made up of 16 amino acids. The CDR3 sequence is CASSLGGQATQETQYF. CDR3 coding DNA: TGTGCCAGCAGCTTGGGGGGACAGGCGACTCAAGAGACCCAGTACTTC.

J is TRBJ2-7 and V is TRBV4-1; the D gene is possibly TRBD2 (6 bases). The germline V gene encodes CDR1 MGHRA and CDR2 YSYEKL. The V gene lost 0 bases and the J gene lost 3 bases, with 21 bases spanning the gap. The CDR3 runs to 18 residues. CDR3 amino acids: CASSQDPILNLGGYEQYF. In DNA, the CDR3 is TGCGCCAGCAGCCAAGACCCCATCCTAAACCTGGGGGGCTACGAGCAGTACTTC.

The chain links TRBV19 to TRBJ2-1; 7 bases match TRBD1. J gave up 7 bases and V 4 bases, and 13 bases lay outside the gene matches. Germline V gene data show CDR1 as LNHDA and CDR2 as SQIVND (reference sequence). The CDR3 extends over 16 amino acids. The CDR3 loop is CASSKNRGVVDNEQFF. CDR3 nucleotide sequence: TGTGCCAGTAGTAAGAACAGGGGTGTCGTCGATAATGAGCAGTTCTTC. Full variable domain (missing parts from reference TRBV19 and TRBJ2-1): DGGITQSPKYLFRKEGQNVTLSCEQNLNHDAMYWYRQDPGQGLRLIYYSQIVNDFQKGDIAEGYSVSREKKESFPLTVTSAQKNPTAFYLCASSKNRGVVDNEQFFGPGTRLTVL.

The chain recombines TRBV25-1 with TRBJ2-1; TRBD2 matches 12 bases. Trimming removed 10 bases from V and 6 bases from J; junction bases left unmatched: 7. This CDR3 is 14 amino acids long. Germline V gene data show CDR1 as MGHDK and CDR2 as SYGVNS. This CDR3 is CATTSSGGANEQFF. The CDR3 DNA reads TGTGCCACCACTTCTAGCGGGGGGGCCAATGAGCAGTTCTTC.

This clone was seen a single time. The chain joins TRBV19 to TRBJ2-1, with D possibly TRBD1 on 6 matching bases. There are 13 residues in the CDR3. The V end lost 3 bases, the J end lost 12 bases, and 15 bases lay between the germline ends. In germline, CDR1 is LNHDA, CDR2 SQIVND (reference sequence). The CDR3 is CASSMGAFVVQFF. CDR3 nucleotide sequence: TGTGCCAGTAGTATGGGGGCCTTTGTGGTGCAGTTCTTC. Supplemented by reference TRBV19 and TRBJ2-1, the full variable domain reads DGGITQSPKYLFRKEGQNVTLSCEQNLNHDAMYWYRQDPGQGLRLIYYSQIVNDFQKGDIAEGYSVSREKKESFPLTVTSAQKNPTAFYLCASSMGAFVVQFFGPGTRLTVL.